This TCR beta chain originates from a study of cytomegalovirus exposure and HLA in healthy donors. Across the study: Samples from HLA-typed donors yielded about 85 million unique TCRs in an early data release.

General study findings and limits: Reports indicate that TCR beta sequences accurately predicted the HLA-A and HLA-B alleles of most subjects. The investigators catalogued 164 TCR beta chains as cytomegalovirus-associated. Analyzed later, most CMV-associated TCR beta chains appeared HLA-restricted.

Germline CDR1 MGHRA, CDR2 YSYEKL. The CDR3 runs to 16 residues. V lost 2 bases, J lost 5 bases, and 11 bases stayed unmatched. A multiplex PCR was run with 60 Vbeta primers and 13 Jbeta primers. Sequencing used immunoSEQ multiplex PCR; TCRdb keeps in-frame clones, though not all of them. The data contain roughly 140,000 clones, roughly 80% of them singletons. Concerning this clone: Its target is unknown.

The sequence was collected from a man aged 18 to 35 in good health and CMV-seronegative. The V call is TRBV4-1, the J call TRBJ1-2; 7 bases line up with TRBD1. Sequencing was carried out using PBMCs. As DNA, the CDR3 is TGCGCCAGCAGCCAACTGAGTCCCGGGACAGCTTATGGCTACACCTTC. Residues: CASSQLSPGTAYGYTF.